The 6 T cell receptor beta chains below all came from one sample that was sequenced in a study of Ad26.COV2.S vaccination and SARS-CoV-2 variants (dated by TCRdb to the early 2020s). Library preparation was by the immunoSEQ multiplex PCR assay. TCRdb carries this immuneACCESS record with in-frame sequences only. Its versions omit some clonotypes, under half of them owing to an unresolved V gene in the studies checked, with the rest unexplained. This sample holds about 420,000 clones; roughly 90% were observed only once. Of the sample, less than 4% falls within the top ten clones. The sample's treatment or condition label, decoded: roughly 20 received Ad26.COV2.S at low or high dose, single or two shots; several received placebo; per-sample allocation not given. For vaccine and placebo recipients, repertoires were sequenced using samples collected on day 63 after the first injection. The material sequenced was peripheral blood, taken in a trial of Ad26.COV2.S vaccine versus placebo. These receptors all come from a person aged 18-60 years who received the Ad26.COV2.S COVID-19 vaccine or a placebo.

The chain employs TRBV4-1 and TRBJ1-1; the D gene is possibly TRBD1 (6 bases). The CDR3 runs to 13 residues. Between the trimmed V and J ends, which lost 6 bases and 1 base, there was a span of 9 bases. Germline values: CDR1 MGHRA, CDR2 YSYEKL. This chain's CDR3 is CASRVTGNTEAFF. As DNA, the CDR3 is TGCGCCAGCAGAGTGACAGGGAACACTGAAGCTTTCTTT.

The V call is TRBV28, the J call TRBJ2-1; tentatively, D is TRBD2 (6 bases). CDR3 length equals 14 residues. V lost 5 bases, J lost 8 bases, and 16 bases lay in between. The germline gives CDR1 MDHEN, CDR2 SYDVKM. DNA of the CDR3: TGTGCCAGCAGTCCGGGACTCGGGGTCCATGAGCAGTTCTTC. Its protein is CASSPGLGVHEQFF.

The J gene is TRBJ1-4, the V gene TRBV27; TRBD1 matches 7 bases. CDR1 is MNHEY and CDR2 is SMNVEV in the germline V gene (reference sequence). The CDR3 spans 14 residues. The J segment lost 5 bases and the V segment lost 5 bases, leaving 5 bases of the junction unmatched. The CDR3 is CASSTPGQNEKLFF. DNA of the CDR3: TGTGCCAGCAGTACGCCGGGACAGAATGAAAAACTGTTTTTT.

To note about this clone: Other DNA sequences from this sample encode an identical CDR3 as well. The V gene is TRBV15, the J gene TRBJ2-3; 9 nucleotides align to TRBD1. CDR1 and CDR2 from the germline V gene are LNHNV and YYDKDF (reference sequence). The CDR3 sequence is 15 residues long. V was pared by 1 base and J by 2 bases, with 1 base of the junction left unmatched. CDR3 sequence: CATSRGQGDTDTQYF. CDR3 nucleotides: TGTGCCACCAGCAGAGGACAGGGGGACACAGATACGCAGTATTTT.

The genes are TRBV29-1 and TRBJ1-2; D gene ambiguous. The CDR3 totals 13 residues. Trimming left V 3 bases short and J 0 bases short, with 8 bases between. Germline loops: CDR1 SQVTM, CDR2 ANQGSEA. The CDR3 protein is CSVDAHANYGYTF. The CDR3 DNA reads as TGCAGCGTTGATGCACACGCTAACTATGGCTACACCTTC.

In DNA form, the CDR3 reads TGCAGCCTCTGGGACTACGAGCAGTACTTC. Translating it yields CSLWDYEQYF. This chain connects TRBV29-1 to TRBJ2-7; D ambiguous. V was clipped by 8 bases and J by 3 bases, with 8 bases between them. Germline V gene sequence: CDR1 SQVTM, CDR2 ANQGSEA. This CDR3 comprises 10 residues.